The clone carrying this TCR beta chain was seen once. What it binds is not known. This sample was included in a study of shared clonotypes between healthy human individuals. Study details: Participating donors consisted of a couple of women and a few men aged 18 to 49. Study-level results: Sharing of clonotypes among donors was expected to vary with sequencing depth. Despite large depth, rarefaction showed incomplete sorted-subset sequencing. Relative to clonotypes present in all four donors, those not shared had lower generation probabilities.

Assay: immunoSEQ multiplex PCR; the TCRdb copy retains only in-frame clones and omits some. The sample lists 760,000 or so clones, 96% occurring once. V shed 5 bases, J shed 4 bases, and the junction held 12 bases outside the gene matches. Germline V gene data show CDR1 as SEHNR and CDR2 as FQNEAQ (reference sequence). CDR3 length equals 18 residues. Naive CD8 cells, CD45RO-negative and positively selected for CCR7, excluded terminally differentiated effector memory CD45RA+ cells. Sequenced input: naive CD8+ T cells sorted from blood. The source of this sequence is a man aged 25-45 years in good health. The chain recombines TRBV7-9 with TRBJ2-2; TRBD1 matches 11 bases. CDR3: CASSPTRTGGMGTGELFF. The CDR3 nucleotides read TGTGCCAGCAGCCCGACTCGGACAGGGGGCATGGGCACCGGGGAGCTGTTTTTT.